This passage covers 12 T cell receptor beta chains from one sample sequenced in a study of cytomegalovirus exposure and HLA in healthy donors. TCRdb's copy holds only in-frame clones and misses some; the assay was immunoSEQ multiplex PCR. The sample carries 100,000 to 150,000 clones, approximately 92% recorded once. Sequencing was performed on PBMCs. The receptors were gathered from a young woman in good health and CMV-seronegative.

The chain has TRBV7-6 and TRBJ2-3, with 8 positions matching TRBD2. V lost 4 bases, J lost 3 bases, and 6 bases stayed unmatched. There are 15 residues in the CDR3. Germline CDR1 is SGHVS and CDR2 is FNYEAQ. CDR3 nucleotides: TGTGCCAGCAGCTACTCGGGGGGGCCGACAGATACGCAGTATTTT. Its translation: CASSYSGGPTDTQYF.

With respect to this clone: Additional DNA sequences in this sample encode the identical CDR3. The chain couples TRBV28 to TRBJ2-5; TRBD2 matches 13 bases. V trimming: 5 bases; J trimming: 2 bases; junction bases outside the gene matches: 2. The CDR3 sequence is 15 residues long. Looked up from germline, CDR1 is MDHEN and CDR2 is SYDVKM. The CDR3 spells CASSLTSGGQETQYF. The CDR3 bases are TGTGCCAGCAGTCTGACTAGCGGGGGGCAAGAGACCCAGTACTTC.

This clone showed up many times. This rearrangement joins TRBV4-2 to TRBJ1-2; 9 bases line up with TRBD1. After removal of 4 bases from V and 0 bases from J, the junction contained 6 bases not matched to a gene. Germline V lookup: CDR1 LGHNA, CDR2 YNFKEQ. The CDR3 covers 16 residues. CDR3: CASSPGQGSPNYGYTF. CDR3 nucleotides: TGTGCCAGCAGCCCAGGACAGGGGTCCCCTAACTATGGCTACACCTTC.

The chain has TRBV7-2 and TRBJ2-2, with TRBD1 matching over 10 bases. The CDR3 consists of 16 residues. The V gene end was trimmed by 4 bases and the J gene end by 5 bases; junction bases not matched to a gene: 7. Germline V gene data show CDR1 as SGHTA and CDR2 as FQGNSA. CDR3 in amino acids: CASSSRTGGSTGELFF. CDR3 nucleotide sequence: TGTGCCAGCAGCTCACGGACAGGGGGGAGTACCGGGGAGCTGTTTTTT.

This chain connects TRBV27 to TRBJ2-3; 9 positions agree with TRBD1. CDR1 is MNHEY and CDR2 is SMNVEV in the germline V gene (reference sequence). The CDR3 sequence is 16 residues long. V was clipped by 8 bases and J by 2 bases; unmatched bases: 11. CDR3: CASRSRTGDLTDTQYF. As DNA, the CDR3 is TGTGCCAGCCGTTCCCGGACAGGGGACCTCACAGATACGCAGTATTTT.

The chain carries TRBV6-1 and TRBJ1-2, with D possibly TRBD1 on 6 matching bases. The germline V gene has CDR1 MNHNS and CDR2 SASEGT. V was cut by 5 bases and J by 8 bases, with 21 bases left in between. The CDR3 runs 15 residues. The CDR3 is CASSQNYRELDGYTF. The CDR3 coding sequence is TGTGCCAGCAGTCAAAATTACAGGGAGCTGGACGGCTACACCTTC.

J is TRBJ2-5 and V is TRBV28, with 7 bases lining up with TRBD1. CDR1 is MDHEN and CDR2 is SYDVKM in the germline V gene. CDR3 length equals 13 residues. Unmatched junction bases numbered 11, after V lost 6 bases and J lost 10 bases. CDR3 nucleotides: TGTGCCAGCAGAGGACAGGTTAAAGAAGACCAGTACTTC. It codes for CASRGQVKEDQYF.

This rearrangement joins TRBV25-1 to TRBJ2-3; TRBD2 matches at 10 bases. This CDR3 comprises 15 residues. Losses at the gene ends were 6 bases for V and 1 base for J; bases not matched to a gene: 4. CDR1 MGHDK and CDR2 SYGVNS come from the germline V gene. The CDR3 DNA reads as TGTGCCAGCAGCGCCCTAGCGGGGGGCACAGATACGCAGTATTTT. Amino acids: CASSALAGGTDTQYF.

The chain carries TRBV6-5 and TRBJ1-4, with D tentatively TRBD1 (6 bases). Germline V gives CDR1 MNHEY, CDR2 SVGAGI. Trimming shortened V by 3 bases and J by 3 bases, and 8 bases separated the two germline ends. This CDR3 is built from 14 residues. CDR3 loop: CASSYTGSNEKLFF. The CDR3 DNA reads as TGTGCCAGCAGTTATACAGGGTCTAATGAAAAACTGTTTTTT.

The genes are TRBV29-1 and TRBJ1-1; D gene uncertain. V was trimmed by 5 bases and J by 0 bases, leaving 7 bases between them. The CDR3 covers 12 residues. Germline CDR1 and CDR2: SQVTM and ANQGSEA. The CDR3 region is CSVSHLNTEAFF. The DNA for the CDR3 is TGCAGCGTTTCCCATTTGAACACTGAAGCTTTCTTT.

This chain joins TRBV6-5 and TRBJ1-4; D perhaps matches TRBD1 (5 bases). The V gene's germline CDR1 is MNHEY and CDR2 SVGAGI. V was clipped by 4 bases and J by 8 bases, with 17 bases between them. The CDR3 covers 15 residues. Here the CDR3 reads CASSSLQAGREKLFF. As DNA, the CDR3 is TGTGCCAGCAGTTCCCTCCAGGCAGGGAGGGAAAAACTGTTTTTT.

The chain recombines TRBV4-3 with TRBJ2-5, with D maybe TRBD1 (5 bases). The CDR3 covers 14 residues. The V and J ends lost 3 bases and 5 bases respectively, with 13 bases between them. Germline loops: CDR1 LGHNA, CDR2 YSLEER. The CDR3 coding sequence is TGCGCCAGCAGCCAGGCAGGGTTCCGGGAGACCCAGTACTTC. Its protein product is CASSQAGFRETQYF.